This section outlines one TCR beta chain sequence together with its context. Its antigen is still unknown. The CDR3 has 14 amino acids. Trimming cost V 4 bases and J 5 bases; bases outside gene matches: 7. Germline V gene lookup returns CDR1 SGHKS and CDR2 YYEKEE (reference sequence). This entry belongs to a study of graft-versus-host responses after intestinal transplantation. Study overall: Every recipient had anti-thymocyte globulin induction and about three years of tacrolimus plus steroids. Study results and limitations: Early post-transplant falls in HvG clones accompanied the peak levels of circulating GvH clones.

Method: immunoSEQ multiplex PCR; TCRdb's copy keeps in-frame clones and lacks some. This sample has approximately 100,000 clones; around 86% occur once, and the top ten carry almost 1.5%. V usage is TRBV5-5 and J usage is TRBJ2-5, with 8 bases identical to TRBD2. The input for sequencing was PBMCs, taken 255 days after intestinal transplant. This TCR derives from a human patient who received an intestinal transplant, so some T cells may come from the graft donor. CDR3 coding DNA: TGTGCCAGCAGCGCCCCCGGGGGGGTGGAGACCCAGTACTTC. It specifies CASSAPGGVETQYF.